The 16 T cell receptor beta chains below were found in one sample sequenced in a study of T cells in Graves' hyperthyroidism and ophthalmopathy. RNA transcripts were the template for amplifying TCR beta CDR3 regions. The primer set for the first-round RT-PCR of the TCR CDR3 was HTBI. TCRdb analysed the multiplex PCR reads with MiXCR anew, one entry per CDR3 protein. The sample includes hundreds of thousands of distinct CDR3 sequences, 30% to 40% of them seen just once. Sequencing was done on a sample of blood. All receptors come from a woman between 40 and 55 years old with Graves' hyperthyroidism.

The table lists this clonotype with a few counts. The chain is built from TRBV7-9 and TRBJ2-2; 10 nucleotides align to TRBD1. The CDR3 contains 16 residues. Germline V gives CDR1 SEHNR, CDR2 FQNEAQ (reference sequence). The V segment lost 4 bases and the J segment 5 bases; nucleotides outside the gene matches: 7. CDR3 in DNA: TGTGCCAGCAGCTACTCCGTGGGACAGGGGACCGGGGAGCTGTTTTTT. It encodes CASSYSVGQGTGELFF.

This clonotype showed up just a few times. J is TRBJ1-1 and V is TRBV5-8, with 8 bases matching TRBD1. V lost 4 bases to trimming and J lost 0 bases; unmatched junction nucleotides: 8. Germline CDR1 SGHTS, CDR2 YDEGEE. This CDR3 is 16 amino acids long. The CDR3, as DNA: TGTGCCAGCAGCCCCCGGACAGGGACCATGAACACTGAAGCTTTCTTT. It encodes CASSPRTGTMNTEAFF.

This clonotype has more than one count but fewer than ten. An end of the junction does not agree with germline; a read error may underlie this. This sequence joins TRBV7-2 and TRBJ1-6, with D hard to call. Looked up from germline, CDR1 is SGHTA and CDR2 is FQGNSA. The CDR3 runs 16 residues. The CDR3 DNA follows: TGTGCCAGCAATGTCTCATATCGAGGGCGCAATTCACTCCTCCACTTT. As protein: CASNVSYRGRNSLLHF.

This clonotype showed up just a few times. This chain uses TRBV5-6 with TRBJ1-5, with a weak D call TRBD1 (6 bases). Per the germline V gene, CDR1 is SGHDT and CDR2 is YYEEEE. V dropped 2 bases and J dropped 7 bases, with 13 bases sitting between them. There are 14 residues in the CDR3. This CDR3 is CASSFGGGRQPQHF. Here the CDR3 DNA reads TGTGCCAGCAGCTTTGGGGGGGGCAGACAGCCCCAGCATTTT.

The chain couples TRBV3-1 to TRBJ1-6; D unresolved. With 2 bases removed from V and 7 bases from J, the gap between germline ends came to 6 bases. Germline V gene lookup returns CDR1 LGHDT and CDR2 YNNKEL (reference sequence). The CDR3 runs 13 residues. For the CDR3, the DNA is TGTGCCAGCAGCCAAAGAGGGAATTCACCCCTCCACTTT. Protein: CASSQRGNSPLHF.

This clonotype was counted at least ten times. The chain uses TRBV12-3 or TRBV12-4 and TRBJ1-6; D remains ambiguous. The CDR3 loop spans 13 amino acids. Trimming stripped 6 bases from V and 5 bases from J, with 8 bases between. The CDR3 bases are TGTGCCAGCAGCCATAACGATAATTCACCCCTCCACTTT. It is translated as CASSHNDNSPLHF.

The rearrangement uses TRBV6-6 and TRBJ1-5; D call uncertain. Trimming removed 5 bases at V and 4 bases at J, with 9 bases between. This CDR3 spans 13 amino acids. CDR1 and CDR2 (germline): MNHNY, SVGAGI (reference sequence). CDR3 protein: CASSEMGNQPQHF. The CDR3 bases are TGTGCCAGCAGTGAAATGGGGAATCAGCCCCAGCATTTT.

This clonotype was picked up a small number of times. CDR3 region: CASSQVIPSLYNNQPQHF. CDR3 bases: TGCGCCAGCAGCCAAGTCATCCCGTCCCTTTATAACAATCAGCCCCAGCATTTT. J is TRBJ1-5 and V is TRBV4-3; no clear D. The germline CDR1 and CDR2 sequences are LGHNA and YSLEER. The V end lost 1 base, the J end lost 3 bases, and 19 bases lay between the germline ends. The CDR3 has 18 residues.

This chain links TRBV2 with TRBJ1-3, with unresolved D. V was clipped by 4 bases and J by 6 bases, with 10 bases between them. CDR3 length: 13 amino acids. CDR1 is SNHLY and CDR2 is FYNNEI in the germline V gene. This chain's CDR3 is CASSVPWINTIYF. The CDR3 nucleotides read TGTGCCAGCAGTGTCCCATGGATAAACACCATATATTTT.

The V and J genes are TRBV6-5 and TRBJ1-1; weak D call: TRBD1 (5 bases). V was pared by 5 bases and J by 5 bases, with 12 bases between. Germline loops: CDR1 MNHEY, CDR2 SVGAGI. This CDR3 has 13 amino acids. For the CDR3, the DNA is TGTGCCAGCAGTATAACGGACACGACTGAAGCTTTCTTT. Its translation is CASSITDTTEAFF.

This clonotype appeared a few times. One end of the junction is discordant with germline, which a read error may explain. The chain carries TRBV24-1 and TRBJ1-5; a possible D gene is TRBD1 (6 bases). Germline V gives CDR1 KGHDR, CDR2 SFDVKD. The CDR3 totals 13 residues. CDR3: CASSEDSLEPQHF. The DNA for the CDR3 is TGTGCCAGCAGTGAGGACAGTTTGGAACCCCAGCATTTT.

Ten or more counts support this clonotype. The genes are TRBV19 and TRBJ1-4, with 8 bases lining up with TRBD1. CDR3 length: 14 amino acids. Germline trimming cut 7 bases from V and 4 bases from J; bases unmatched to any gene: 5. CDR1 is LNHDA, CDR2 SQIVND, per germline (reference sequence). The CDR3 reads CASTSDRGNEKLFF. The CDR3 region has the DNA TGTGCCAGTACCTCAGACAGGGGTAATGAAAAACTGTTTTTT.

This clonotype came up many times. The DNA of the CDR3 is TGTGCCACCAGCAGAGGGGCGAACGGGGGCGGCTACACCTTC. Its protein is CATSRGANGGGYTF. The genes are TRBV15 and TRBJ1-2, with a tentative D call TRBD1 (6 bases). Trimming took off 1 base at V and 8 bases at J, with 14 bases between the two ends. Germline assignment: CDR1 LNHNV and CDR2 YYDKDF (reference sequence). The CDR3 spans 14 residues.

The chain links TRBV15 to TRBJ2-5; D not certain. This CDR3 is 12 amino acids long. Trimming pared 3 bases from V and 5 bases from J, leaving 7 bases between. CDR1 and CDR2 (germline): LNHNV, YYDKDF (reference sequence). The CDR3 sequence is CATSSPRETQYF. Written as DNA, the CDR3 is TGTGCCACCAGCAGCCCGCGGGAGACCCAGTACTTC.

For this clonotype: A read error may be the cause here, since a much bigger clone is one base away. The genes are TRBV7-9 and TRBJ2-7, with D uncertain. This CDR3 comprises 16 residues. The germline V gene has CDR1 SEHNR and CDR2 FQNEAQ (reference sequence). The CDR3 spells CASSFLAGSLSYEQHF. CDR3 sequence (DNA): TGTGCCAGCAGCTTCCTTGCCGGTAGCCTCTCCTACGAGCAGCACTTC.

This clonotype was seen more than once but under ten times. The chain recombines TRBV10-3 with TRBJ1-1; D not resolved. Germline V CDR1 and CDR2: ENHRY, SYGVKD. This CDR3 contains 14 residues. V dropped 11 bases and J dropped 3 bases, with 19 bases sitting between them. CDR3 DNA sequence: TGTGCCTCACGAGCGCCGGGGTCGCACACTGAAGCTTTCTTT. This gives the protein CASRAPGSHTEAFF.